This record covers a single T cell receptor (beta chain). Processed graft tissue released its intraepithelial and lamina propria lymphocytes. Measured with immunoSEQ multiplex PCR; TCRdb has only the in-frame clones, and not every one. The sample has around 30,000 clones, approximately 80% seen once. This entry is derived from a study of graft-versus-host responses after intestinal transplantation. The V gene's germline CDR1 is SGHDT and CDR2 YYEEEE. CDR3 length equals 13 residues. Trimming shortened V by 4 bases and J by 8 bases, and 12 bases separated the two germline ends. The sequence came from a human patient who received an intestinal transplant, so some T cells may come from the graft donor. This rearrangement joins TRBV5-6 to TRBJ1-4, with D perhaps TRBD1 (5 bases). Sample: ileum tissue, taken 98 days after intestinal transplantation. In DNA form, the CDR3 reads TGTGCCAGCAGCCTGGCAGGGTACGAAAAACTGTTTTTT. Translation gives CASSLAGYEKLFF.